These 5 T cell receptor beta chains share one sample of origin, sequenced in a study of blood T cell repertoires in COVID-19. TCRdb keeps only in-frame clones here, not all; method: immunoSEQ multiplex PCR. Of fewer than 150,000 clones in the sample, about nine tenths were seen once. The sequencing sample was made of peripheral blood. The source of these receptors is a human donor in a cohort sampled during active COVID-19.

The J gene is TRBJ1-5, the V gene TRBV27, with TRBD1 matching over 8 bases. The V and J ends lost 7 bases and 5 bases, in that order; junction bases with no gene match: 1. In germline, CDR1 is MNHEY, CDR2 SMNVEV (reference sequence). This CDR3 has 12 residues. CDR3 nucleotides: TGTGCCAGCAAACAGGGGGATCAGCCCCAGCATTTT. Translated, it gives CASKQGDQPQHF.

The chain employs TRBV7-8 and TRBJ2-7; D unclear. Trimming removed 1 base at V and 0 bases at J, with 7 bases between. The germline CDR1 and CDR2 sequences are SGHVS and FQNEAQ. The CDR3 has 14 residues. In DNA, the CDR3 is TGTGCCAGCAGCTTAGGCAGGTTCTCCTACGAGCAGTACTTC. Its protein product is CASSLGRFSYEQYF.

V and J are TRBV30 and TRBJ2-2; D possibly uses TRBD1 or TRBD2 (5 bases each). The V gene's germline CDR1 is GTSNPN and CDR2 SVGIG (reference sequence). The V gene lost 5 bases and the J gene lost 0 bases, with 10 bases spanning the gap. The CDR3 runs to 14 residues. CDR3 in DNA: TGTGCCTGGGGGGCGGGCCCGAACACCGGGGAGCTGTTTTTT. It encodes CAWGAGPNTGELFF.

The chain recombines TRBV5-1 with TRBJ1-6; the match to TRBD1 covers 7 bases. Trimming at V came to 0 bases and at J to 0 bases, leaving 9 bases not matched to a gene. Germline CDR1 reads SGHRS; CDR2 reads YFSETQ. There are 19 residues in the CDR3. The CDR3: CASSLAGSGTVSYNSPLHF. DNA for the CDR3: TGCGCCAGCAGCTTGGCCGGATCCGGGACAGTCTCCTATAATTCACCCCTCCACTTT.

This clone is a singleton in its sample. Different DNA sequences within this sample yield the same CDR3. V usage is TRBV6-5 and J usage is TRBJ1-1; D is uncertain. From germline, CDR1 is MNHEY and CDR2 SVGAGI. V lost 6 bases and J lost 6, with 8 bases in between. This CDR3 comprises 11 residues. CDR3 DNA: TGTGCCAGCAGGGGCACAGCTGAAGCTTTCTTT. As protein: CASRGTAEAFF.